A few counts support the clone carrying this TCR beta chain. As yet, its antigen is unknown. This entry is derived from a study of T cell repertoires in cytomegalovirus infection. About the study: Peptides in the study included HLA-C-restricted and HLA-B-restricted CMV epitopes. General study results and limits: HLA-C-restricted CMV-specific TCR beta clonotypes were dominant in the ex vivo response. Carriers of CMV plus the relevant HLA were identified by cumulative public TCR beta family frequency.

TCRdb called the reads again in MiXCR, with one record for every CDR3 protein. The sample contains about 570,000 distinct CDR3 sequences, about 40% of which appear only once. Germline V gene data show CDR1 as SGHDN and CDR2 as FVKESK. CDR3 length: 15 residues. The trim removed 5 bases at V and 7 bases at J, leaving 12 bases unmatched. The V and J genes are TRBV14 and TRBJ1-2, with 8 bases that match TRBD1. This TCR was sampled from a human donor in good health (CMV status not recorded). Some clones in this sample may be carry-over from other donors' samples. The sequencing used cultured PBMCs, collected from culture after CMV antigen stimulation. DNA for the CDR3: TGTGCCAGCAGCACTTACAGGGGGTTGGCTGCTGGCTACACCTTC. Translation: CASSTYRGLAAGYTF.